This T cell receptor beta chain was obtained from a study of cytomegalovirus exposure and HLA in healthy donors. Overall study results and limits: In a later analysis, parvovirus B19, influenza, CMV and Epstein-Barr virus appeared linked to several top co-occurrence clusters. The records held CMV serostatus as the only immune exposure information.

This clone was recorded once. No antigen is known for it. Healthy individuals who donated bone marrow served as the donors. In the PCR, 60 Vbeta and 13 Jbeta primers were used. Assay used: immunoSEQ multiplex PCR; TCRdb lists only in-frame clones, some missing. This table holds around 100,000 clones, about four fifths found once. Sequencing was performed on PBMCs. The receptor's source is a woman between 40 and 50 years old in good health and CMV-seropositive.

CDR3 in amino acids: CASSLRTSGRITDTQYF. For the CDR3, the DNA is TGTGCCAGCAGCTTAAGGACTAGCGGGAGGATAACAGATACGCAGTATTTT. The J gene is TRBJ2-3, the V gene TRBV7-9, with 14 positions matching TRBD2. The CDR3 loop spans 17 amino acids. V gave up 2 bases and J gave up 3 bases; unmatched junction bases: 4. The germline V gene has CDR1 SEHNR and CDR2 FQNEAQ (reference sequence).